A single T cell receptor beta chain is shown here with its context. Per the study methods: Nucleated cell number was recorded as an estimate derived from reference gene primer amplification. The assay was immunoSEQ multiplex PCR, and TCRdb's table has in-frame clones only and misses some. For V, J and clone size, that table is used; D and trimming come from the DNA. The table includes roughly 300,000 clones, roughly 83% detected once. V dropped 8 bases and J dropped 6; count of bases not matched to a gene: 5. This CDR3 is 14 amino acids long. CDR1 and CDR2 from the germline V gene are LNHDA and SQIVND (reference sequence). The data were taken from a study of blood T cell repertoires in COVID-19. Study summary: Sites in the United States, Italy and Spain provided acute and convalescent COVID-19 samples.

Sequencing was carried out using peripheral blood. This clonotype originated in a human donor with COVID-19, enrolled during active disease. The donor label of this sample is uncertain. The chain joins TRBV19 to TRBJ2-1, with TRBD2 matching 12 bases. The CDR3 protein is CASATSGSVNEQFF. The CDR3 DNA is TGTGCCAGTGCGACTAGCGGGAGTGTCAATGAGCAGTTCTTC.